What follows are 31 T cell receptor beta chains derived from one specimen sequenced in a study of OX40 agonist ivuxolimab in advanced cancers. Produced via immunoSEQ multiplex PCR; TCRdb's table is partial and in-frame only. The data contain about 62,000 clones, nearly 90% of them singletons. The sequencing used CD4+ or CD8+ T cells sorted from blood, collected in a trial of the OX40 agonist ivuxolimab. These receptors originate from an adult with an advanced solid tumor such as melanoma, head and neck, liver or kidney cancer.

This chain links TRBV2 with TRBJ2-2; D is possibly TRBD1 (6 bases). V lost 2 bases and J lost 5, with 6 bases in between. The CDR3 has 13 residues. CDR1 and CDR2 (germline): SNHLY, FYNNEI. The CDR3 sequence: CASSEQGTGELFF. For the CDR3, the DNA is TGTGCCAGCAGTGAACAGGGGACCGGGGAGCTGTTTTTT.

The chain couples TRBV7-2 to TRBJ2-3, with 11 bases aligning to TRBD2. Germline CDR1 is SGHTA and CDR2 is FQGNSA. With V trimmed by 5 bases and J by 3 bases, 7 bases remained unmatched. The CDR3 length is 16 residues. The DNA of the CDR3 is TGTGCCAGCAGCCCACTAGCGGGAGCCGTAACAGATACGCAGTATTTT. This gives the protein CASSPLAGAVTDTQYF.

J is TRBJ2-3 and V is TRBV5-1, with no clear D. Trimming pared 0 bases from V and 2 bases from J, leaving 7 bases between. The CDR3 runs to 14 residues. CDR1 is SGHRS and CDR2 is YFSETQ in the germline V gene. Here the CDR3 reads CASSLGSPTDTQYF. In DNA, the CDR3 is TGCGCCAGCAGCTTGGGGTCGCCCACAGATACGCAGTATTTT.

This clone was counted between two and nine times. The CDR3 coding sequence is TGTGCCAGCAGTTCCTCCGAAGCTAGGAGCATTCAGTACTTC. It is translated as CASSSSEARSIQYF. V gene TRBV28 combines with J gene TRBJ2-4, with unresolved D. Deletions cut 4 bases from V and 9 bases from J, with 16 bases between. The CDR3 contains 14 residues. Germline lookup yields CDR1 MDHEN and CDR2 SYDVKM.

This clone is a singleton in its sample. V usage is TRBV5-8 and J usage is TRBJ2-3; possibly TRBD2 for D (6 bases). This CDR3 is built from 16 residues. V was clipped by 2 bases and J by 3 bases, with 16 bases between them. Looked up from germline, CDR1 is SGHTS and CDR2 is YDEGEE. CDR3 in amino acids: CASSFRRRAGTDTQYF. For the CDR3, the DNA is TGTGCCAGCAGCTTCCGAAGGAGGGCCGGTACAGATACGCAGTATTTT. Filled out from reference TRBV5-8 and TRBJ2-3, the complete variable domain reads EAGVTQSPTHLIKTRGQQATLRCSPISGHTSVYWYQQALGLGLQFLLWYDEGEERNRGNFPPRFSGRQFPNYSSELNVNALELEDSALYLCASSFRRRAGTDTQYFGPGTRLTVL.

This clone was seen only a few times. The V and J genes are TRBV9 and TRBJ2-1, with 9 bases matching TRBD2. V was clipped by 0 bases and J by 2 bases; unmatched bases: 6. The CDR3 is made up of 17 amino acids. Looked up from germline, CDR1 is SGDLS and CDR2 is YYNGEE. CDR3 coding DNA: TGTGCCAGCAGCGTAGATCCTAGCGGGACAACCTACAATGAGCAGTTCTTC. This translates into CASSVDPSGTTYNEQFF.

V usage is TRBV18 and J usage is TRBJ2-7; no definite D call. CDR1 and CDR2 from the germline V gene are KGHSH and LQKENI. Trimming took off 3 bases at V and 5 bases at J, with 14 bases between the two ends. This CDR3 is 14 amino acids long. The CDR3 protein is CASSPSTASDEQYF. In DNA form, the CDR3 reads TGTGCCAGCTCACCCTCAACAGCCTCGGACGAGCAGTACTTC.

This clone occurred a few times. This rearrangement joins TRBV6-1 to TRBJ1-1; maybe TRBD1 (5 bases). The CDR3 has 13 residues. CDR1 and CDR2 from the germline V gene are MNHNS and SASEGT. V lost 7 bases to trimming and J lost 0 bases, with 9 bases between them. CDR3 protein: CASTGHVNTEAFF. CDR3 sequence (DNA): TGTGCCAGCACCGGACACGTGAACACTGAAGCTTTCTTT.

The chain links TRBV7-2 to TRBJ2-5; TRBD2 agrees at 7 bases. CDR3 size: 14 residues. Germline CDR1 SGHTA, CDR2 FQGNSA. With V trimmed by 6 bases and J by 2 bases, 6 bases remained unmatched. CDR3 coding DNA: TGTGCCAGCAGTCGTAGCGGGTTACAAGAGACCCAGTACTTC. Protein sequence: CASSRSGLQETQYF.

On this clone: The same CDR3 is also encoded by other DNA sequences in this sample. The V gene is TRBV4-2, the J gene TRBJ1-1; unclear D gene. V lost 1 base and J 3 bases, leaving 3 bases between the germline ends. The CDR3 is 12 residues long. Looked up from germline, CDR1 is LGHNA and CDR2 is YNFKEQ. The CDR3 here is CASSQVDTEAFF. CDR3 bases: TGTGCCAGCAGCCAAGTCGACACTGAAGCTTTCTTT.

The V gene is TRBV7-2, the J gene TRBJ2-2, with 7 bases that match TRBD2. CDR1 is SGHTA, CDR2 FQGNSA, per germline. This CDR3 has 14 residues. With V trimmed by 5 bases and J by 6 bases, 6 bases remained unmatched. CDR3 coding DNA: TGTGCCAGCAGCCGGGGACTACCGGCCGGGGAGCTGTTTTTT. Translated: CASSRGLPAGELFF.

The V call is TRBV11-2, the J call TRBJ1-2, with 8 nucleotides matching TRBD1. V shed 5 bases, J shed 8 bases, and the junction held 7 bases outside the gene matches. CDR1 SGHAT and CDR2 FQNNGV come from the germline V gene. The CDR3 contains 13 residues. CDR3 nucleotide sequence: TGTGCCAGCAGCCCTGACAGGGGCCGGGGCTACACCTTC. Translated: CASSPDRGRGYTF.

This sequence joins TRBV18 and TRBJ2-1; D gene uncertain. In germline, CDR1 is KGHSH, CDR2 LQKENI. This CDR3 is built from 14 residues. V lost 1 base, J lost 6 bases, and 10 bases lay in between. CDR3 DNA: TGTGCCAGCTCACCACGGGCTGGGGTCAATGAGCAGTTCTTC. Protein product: CASSPRAGVNEQFF.

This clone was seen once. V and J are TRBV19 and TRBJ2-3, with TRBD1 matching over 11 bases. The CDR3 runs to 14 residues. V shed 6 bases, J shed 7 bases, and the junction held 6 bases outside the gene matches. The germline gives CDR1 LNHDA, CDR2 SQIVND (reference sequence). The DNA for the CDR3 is TGTGCCAGTAGCCCGGGACAGGGGGTTTATACGCAGTATTTT. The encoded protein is CASSPGQGVYTQYF.

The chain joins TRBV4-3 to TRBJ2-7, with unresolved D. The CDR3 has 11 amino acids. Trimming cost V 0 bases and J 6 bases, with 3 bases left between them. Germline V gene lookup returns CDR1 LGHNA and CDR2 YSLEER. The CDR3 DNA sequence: TGCGCCAGCAGCCAAGACAGCGAGCAGTACTTC. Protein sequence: CASSQDSEQYF.

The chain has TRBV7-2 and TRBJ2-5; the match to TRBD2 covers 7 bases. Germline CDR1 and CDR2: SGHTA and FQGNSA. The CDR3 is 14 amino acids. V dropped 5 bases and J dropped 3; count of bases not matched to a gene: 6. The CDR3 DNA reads TGTGCCAGCAGCCTTATGGGGGGGGAAGAGACCCAGTACTTC. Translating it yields CASSLMGGEETQYF.

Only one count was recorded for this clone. The CDR3 nucleotides read TGTGCCACCCGCCGCACGTTGTTTGAAAAACTGTTTTTT. This encodes CATRRTLFEKLFF. The gene calls are TRBV19 and TRBJ1-4; D not resolved. Trimming took off 10 bases at V and 7 bases at J, with 16 bases between the two ends. Germline assignment: CDR1 LNHDA and CDR2 SQIVND (reference sequence). This CDR3 region has 13 residues.

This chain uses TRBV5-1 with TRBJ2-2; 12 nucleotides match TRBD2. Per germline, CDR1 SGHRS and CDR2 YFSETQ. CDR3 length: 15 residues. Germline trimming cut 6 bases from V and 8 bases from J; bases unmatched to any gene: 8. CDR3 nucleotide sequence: TGCGCCAGCACCTCTAGCGGGAGGGCGACGGGGGAGCTGTTTTTT. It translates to CASTSSGRATGELFF.

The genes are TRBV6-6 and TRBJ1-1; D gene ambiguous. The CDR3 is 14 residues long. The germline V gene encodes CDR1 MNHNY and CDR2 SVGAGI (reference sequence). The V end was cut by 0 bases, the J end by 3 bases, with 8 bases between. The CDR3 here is CASSYSGVHTEAFF. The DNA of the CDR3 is TGTGCCAGCAGTTACTCTGGGGTCCACACTGAAGCTTTCTTT.

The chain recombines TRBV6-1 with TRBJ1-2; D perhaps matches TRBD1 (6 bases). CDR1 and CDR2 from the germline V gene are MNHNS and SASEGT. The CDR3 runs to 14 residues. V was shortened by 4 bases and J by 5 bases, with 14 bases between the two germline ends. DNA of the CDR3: TGTGCCAGCAGTGGCTCCGGACAGAAATATGGCTACACCTTC. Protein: CASSGSGQKYGYTF.

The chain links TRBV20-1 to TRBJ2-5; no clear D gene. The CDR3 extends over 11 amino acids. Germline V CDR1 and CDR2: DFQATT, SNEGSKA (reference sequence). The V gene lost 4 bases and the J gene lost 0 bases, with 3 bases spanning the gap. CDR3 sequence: CSAIHQETQYF. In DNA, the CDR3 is TGCAGTGCTATACACCAAGAGACCCAGTACTTC.

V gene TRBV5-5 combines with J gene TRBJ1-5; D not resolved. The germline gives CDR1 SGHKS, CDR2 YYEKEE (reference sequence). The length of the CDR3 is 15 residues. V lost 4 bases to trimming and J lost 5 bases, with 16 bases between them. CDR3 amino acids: CASSSLGYADQPQHF. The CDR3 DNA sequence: TGTGCCAGCAGCAGTTTAGGGTACGCAGATCAGCCCCAGCATTTT.

In nucleotides, the CDR3 is TGTGCCAGCAGCATGATGACAGGGAGCAATCAGCCCCAGCATTTT. This translates into CASSMMTGSNQPQHF. The chain has TRBV5-5 and TRBJ1-5, with TRBD1 matching 7 bases. This CDR3 is built from 15 residues. V gave up 4 bases and J gave up 1 base; unmatched junction bases: 5. In germline, CDR1 is SGHKS, CDR2 YYEKEE (reference sequence).

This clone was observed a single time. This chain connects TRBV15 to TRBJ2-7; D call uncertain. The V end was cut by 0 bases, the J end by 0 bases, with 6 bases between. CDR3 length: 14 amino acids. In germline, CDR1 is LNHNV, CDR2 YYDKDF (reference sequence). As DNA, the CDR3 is TGTGCCACCAGCAGAGAGGTGAGCTCCTACGAGCAGTACTTC. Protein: CATSREVSSYEQYF.

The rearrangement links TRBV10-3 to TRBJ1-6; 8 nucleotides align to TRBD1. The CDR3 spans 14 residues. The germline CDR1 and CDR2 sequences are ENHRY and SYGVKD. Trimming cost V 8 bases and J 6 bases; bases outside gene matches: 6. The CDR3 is CAIQDRELNSPLHF. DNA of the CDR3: TGTGCCATCCAGGACAGGGAACTTAATTCACCCCTCCACTTT.

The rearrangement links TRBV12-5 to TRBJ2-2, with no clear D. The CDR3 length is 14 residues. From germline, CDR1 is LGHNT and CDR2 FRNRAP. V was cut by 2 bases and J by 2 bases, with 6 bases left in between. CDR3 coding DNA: TGTGCTAGTGGTTTGAGGACCAACACCGGGGAGCTGTTTTTT. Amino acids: CASGLRTNTGELFF.

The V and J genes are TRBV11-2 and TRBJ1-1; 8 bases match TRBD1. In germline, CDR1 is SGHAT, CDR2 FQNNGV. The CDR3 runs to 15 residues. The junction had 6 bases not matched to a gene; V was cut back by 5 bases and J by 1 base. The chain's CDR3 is CASSLGQAANTEAFF. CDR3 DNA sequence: TGTGCCAGCAGCCTGGGACAGGCAGCGAACACTGAAGCTTTCTTT.

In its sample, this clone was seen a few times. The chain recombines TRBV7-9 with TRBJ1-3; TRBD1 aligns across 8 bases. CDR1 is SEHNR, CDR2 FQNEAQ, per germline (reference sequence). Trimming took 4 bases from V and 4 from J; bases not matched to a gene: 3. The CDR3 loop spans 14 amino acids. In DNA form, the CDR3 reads TGTGCCAGCAGCTCCCGGACAGGGGGAAACACCATATATTTT. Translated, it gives CASSSRTGGNTIYF.

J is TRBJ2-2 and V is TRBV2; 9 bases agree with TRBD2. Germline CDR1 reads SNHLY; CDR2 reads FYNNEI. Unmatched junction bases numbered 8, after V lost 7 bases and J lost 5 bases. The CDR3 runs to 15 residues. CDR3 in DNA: TGTGCCAGCATTAAAACTAGCGGGTCGACCGGGGAGCTGTTTTTT. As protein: CASIKTSGSTGELFF.

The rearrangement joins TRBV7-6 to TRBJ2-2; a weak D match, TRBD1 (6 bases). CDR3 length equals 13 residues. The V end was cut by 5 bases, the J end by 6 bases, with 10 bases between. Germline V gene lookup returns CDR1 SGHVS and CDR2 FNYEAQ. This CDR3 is CASSRRQAGELFF. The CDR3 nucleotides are TGTGCCAGCAGCCGGCGACAGGCCGGGGAGCTGTTTTTT. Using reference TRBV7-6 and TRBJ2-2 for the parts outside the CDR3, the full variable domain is GAGVSQSPRYKVTKRGQDVALRCDPISGHVSLYWYRQALGQGPEFLTYFNYEAQQDKSGLPNDRFSAERPEGSISTLTIQRTEQRDSAMYRCASSRRQAGELFFGEGSRLTVL.

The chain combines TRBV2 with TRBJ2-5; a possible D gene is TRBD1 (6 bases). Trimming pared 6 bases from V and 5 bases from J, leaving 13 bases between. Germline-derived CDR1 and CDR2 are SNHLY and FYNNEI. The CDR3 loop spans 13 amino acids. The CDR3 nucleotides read TGTGCCAGCAGCGGTACAGGGTATGAGACCCAGTACTTC. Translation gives CASSGTGYETQYF.